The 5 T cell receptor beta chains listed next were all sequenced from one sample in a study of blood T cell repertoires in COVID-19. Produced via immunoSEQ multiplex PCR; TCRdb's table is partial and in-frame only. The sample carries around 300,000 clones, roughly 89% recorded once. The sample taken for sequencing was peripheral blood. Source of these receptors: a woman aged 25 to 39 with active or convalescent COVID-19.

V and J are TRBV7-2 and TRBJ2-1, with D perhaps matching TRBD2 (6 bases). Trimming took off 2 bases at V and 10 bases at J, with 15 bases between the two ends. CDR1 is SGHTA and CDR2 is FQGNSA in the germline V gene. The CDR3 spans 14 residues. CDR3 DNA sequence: TGTGCCAGCAGCTTAAAACAAAAGGAGGGAGAGCAGTTCTTC. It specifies CASSLKQKEGEQFF.

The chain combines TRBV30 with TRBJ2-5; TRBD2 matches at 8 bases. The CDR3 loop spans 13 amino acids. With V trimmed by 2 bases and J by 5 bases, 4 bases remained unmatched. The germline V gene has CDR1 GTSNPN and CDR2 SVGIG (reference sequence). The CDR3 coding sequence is TGTGCCTGGAGTCCGGCGGGGGGTGAGACCCAGTACTTC. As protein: CAWSPAGGETQYF. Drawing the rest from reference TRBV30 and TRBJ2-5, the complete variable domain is SQTIHQWPATLVQPVGSPLSLECTVEGTSNPNLYWYRQAAGRGLQLLFYSVGIGQISSEVPQNLSASRPQDRQFILSSKKLLLSDSGFYLCAWSPAGGETQYFGPGTRLLVL.

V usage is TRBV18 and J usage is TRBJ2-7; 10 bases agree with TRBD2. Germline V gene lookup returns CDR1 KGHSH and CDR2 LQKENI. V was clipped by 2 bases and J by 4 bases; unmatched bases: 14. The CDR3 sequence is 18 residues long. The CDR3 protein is CASSPMAAGGTELYEQYF. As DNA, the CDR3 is TGTGCCAGCTCACCAATGGCAGCGGGGGGGACGGAACTTTACGAGCAGTACTTC.

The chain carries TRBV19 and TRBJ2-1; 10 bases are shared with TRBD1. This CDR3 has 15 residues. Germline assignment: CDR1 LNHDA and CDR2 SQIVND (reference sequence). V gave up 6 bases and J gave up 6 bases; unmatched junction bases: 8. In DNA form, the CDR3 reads TGTGCCAGTAGGACCGACAGGGGGCTCCTCAATGAGCAGTTCTTC. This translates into CASRTDRGLLNEQFF.

The CDR3 nucleotides read TGTGCCAGCAGTGAGGGAGGGGCCCTTACGCGGGGCTACACCTTC. This codes for CASSEGGALTRGYTF. This sequence joins TRBV6-1 and TRBJ1-2; D perhaps matches TRBD1 (5 bases). The length of the CDR3 is 15 residues. Germline-derived CDR1 and CDR2 are MNHNS and SASEGT. V dropped 3 bases and J dropped 8 bases, with 19 bases sitting between them.